The TCR beta chain under discussion was sequenced for a study of early T cells in non-severe SARS-CoV-2 infection (dated by TCRdb to the early 2020s). For the study in its entirety: TCR sequencing used bulk RNA from unsorted whole blood, so alpha and beta chains could not be paired. Broad study findings and their caveats: VDJdb matching was skewed toward anti-spike CD8 responses, so virus-specific expansions were likely underestimated and private and CD4 specificities were missed.

Library preparation used 5' RACE. The listed sequencing device is NextSeq 500. In the TCR library protocol, unique molecular identifiers were attached to individual cDNA molecules to correct for PCR bias and sequencing error. Both TCR alpha and beta chains were sequenced, and tight co-correlation was observed between alpha and beta sequence abundances in each sample. In the paper's pipeline: Decombinator V4 was used to annotate TCR sequences for V gene, J gene and CDR3. Expanded TCRs were defined as changing significantly between any two time points under a Poisson model with p below 0.0001. TCR abundances were normalised to the total number of TCRs sequenced in each sample and reported as counts per million. VDJdb, accessed on 1 November 2021, was searched for TCRs annotated for CMV, EBV and SARS-CoV-2, and TCRs annotated for more than one antigen were excluded. TCRdb ran its own pipeline on the public reads, namely fastp trimming at Q25 and MiXCR clone calling, and kept in-frame beta chains. Rows matching on CDR3 protein sequence are summarized as one entry with the most common DNA and genes. The V and J calls were not made by the authors but by TCRdb's processing. This sample comprises just under 60,000 distinct CDR3 sequences, 8.5% to 10% of them detected only once. The top ten clonotypes cover about 16% of the sample.

This clonotype was observed a few times. Its antigen is currently not known. The sample holds no much larger clone one base away, and base qualities are not on file. This was a case-control study nested in a cohort of healthcare workers in London, UK, who had nasopharyngeal swab PCR tests and blood samples taken every week. Healthcare workers were recruited during the week of the UK lockdown, between 23 and 31 March 2020, and followed weekly for up to about 15 weeks. The receptor's source is an adult who was a healthcare worker with PCR-confirmed SARS-CoV-2 infection or an uninfected control (not recorded which). The specimen was whole blood.

The CDR3 reads as follows: CASRTQENSPLHF. The DNA is as follows: TGTGCCAGCAGAACCCAGGAGAATTCACCCCTCCACTTT. This receptor chain uses TRBV12-3 or TRBV12-4 and TRBJ1-6; no D gene can be assigned with confidence. V sheds 6 bases and J sheds 7 bases, leaving 10 bases between their ends. The CDR3 numbers 13 residues from cysteine through phenylalanine. Only the CDR3 DNA stays, 39 bases, in frame from base 1.